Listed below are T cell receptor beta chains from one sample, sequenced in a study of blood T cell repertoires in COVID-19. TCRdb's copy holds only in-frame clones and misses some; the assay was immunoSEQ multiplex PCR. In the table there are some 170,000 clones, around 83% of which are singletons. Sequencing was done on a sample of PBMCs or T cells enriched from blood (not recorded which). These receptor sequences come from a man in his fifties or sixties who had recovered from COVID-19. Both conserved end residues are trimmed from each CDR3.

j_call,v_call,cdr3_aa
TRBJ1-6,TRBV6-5,ASNLGQGLVPLH
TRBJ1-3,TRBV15,ATSRRTGALSGNTIY
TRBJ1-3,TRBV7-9,ASSLGDRGFSGNTIY
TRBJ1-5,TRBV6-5,ASSGGDSNQPQH
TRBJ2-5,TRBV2,ASRLTGGQETQY
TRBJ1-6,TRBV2,ASGDRENSPLH
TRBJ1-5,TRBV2,ASSEDRKYSNQPQH
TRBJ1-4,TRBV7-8,ASSSGTGILFGKLF
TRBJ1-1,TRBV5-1,ASSSGQGGEAF
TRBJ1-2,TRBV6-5,ASSPRTGGNYGYT
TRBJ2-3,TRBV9,ASSVGRGTDTQY
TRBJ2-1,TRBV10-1,ASSVTGTGGNEQF
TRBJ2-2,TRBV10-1,ASSGTSDPGELF
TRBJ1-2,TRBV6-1,ASSEASGILNYGYT
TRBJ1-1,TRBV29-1,SVDPVMNTEAF
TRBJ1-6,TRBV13,ASSFPGNSPLH
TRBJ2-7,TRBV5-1,ASSLTGYEQY
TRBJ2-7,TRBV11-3,ASSLGAGRSYEQY
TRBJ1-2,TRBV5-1,ASRAGGYGYT
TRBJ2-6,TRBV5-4,ASRTSRDTTAPGANVLT
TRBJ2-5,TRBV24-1,ATSRRDRETQY
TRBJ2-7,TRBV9,ASSVTSGPSYEQY
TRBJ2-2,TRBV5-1,ASSSGTGANTGELF
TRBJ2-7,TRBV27,ASSLRDILDEQY